Presented here are 30 T cell receptor beta chains from one specimen sequenced in a study of blood T cells in healthy people across ages. Through a sample-barcoded 5' primer and a J-beta primer mix, a second PCR was run for about 6 to 11 cycles. Using its own MiXCR run on the 5' RACE reads, TCRdb lists one record per CDR3 protein. The table includes around 650,000 distinct CDR3 sequences, about 34% detected once. Sequencing input: blood. The receptors stem from an elderly woman in good health.

A remark on this clonotype: A much larger clone sits a single nucleotide away, making a read error possible. This sequence joins TRBV5-1 and TRBJ2-1, with D possibly matching TRBD2 (6 bases). With the DNA end fitting TRBJ2-7 better, the J assignment may be wrong. This CDR3 has 14 residues. Germline V gene lookup returns CDR1 SGHRS and CDR2 YFSETQ. CDR3 DNA: TGCGCCAGCAGCCGAGCGGGTTCCTACAATGAGCAGTACTTC. Translated: CASSRAGSYNEQYF.

This clonotype appeared many times. The chain recombines TRBV12-3 or TRBV12-4 with TRBJ2-4, with 8 positions matching TRBD1. The length of the CDR3 is 17 residues. V shed 0 bases, J shed 0 bases, and the junction held 4 bases outside the gene matches. The chain's CDR3 is CASSLADRVGAKNIQYF. The CDR3 DNA is TGTGCCAGCAGTTTAGCGGACAGGGTTGGAGCCAAAAACATTCAGTACTTC.

This clonotype occurred many times. V is TRBV5-1 and J is TRBJ2-1, with 11 bases aligning to TRBD2. The length of the CDR3 is 14 residues. Germline V lookup: CDR1 SGHRS, CDR2 YFSETQ. Losses at the gene ends were 4 bases for V and 11 bases for J; bases not matched to a gene: 8. CDR3 sequence: CASSPSGGPQKQFF. In DNA form, the CDR3 reads TGCGCCAGCAGCCCTAGCGGGGGGCCCCAAAAGCAGTTCTTC.

This clonotype was counted a few times. A much larger clone lies one base from this, so it may be a read error. The chain is built from TRBV5-1 and TRBJ2-7; D not resolved. CDR3 size: 15 residues. CDR1 and CDR2 (germline): SGHRS, YFSETQ. The CDR3 DNA reads TGCGCCAACAGCTTCCAATTTTCGGAGTTGTACGAGCAGTACTTC. Translation: CANSFQFSELYEQYF.

Note on this clonotype: Mismatch with germline at one junction end may stem from a read error. The V gene is TRBV5-1, the J gene TRBJ2-3, with D possibly matching TRBD2 (6 bases). The germline V gene has CDR1 SGHRS and CDR2 YFSETQ. The CDR3 totals 15 residues. CDR3 nucleotides: TGCGCCAACAGCCCTGATACTACTAGCACAGATGCGCAGTATTTT. It specifies CANSPDTTSTDAQYF.

This sequence joins TRBV7-2 and TRBJ2-4; D might be TRBD2 (7 bases). The J call may be incorrect, as the DNA end agrees better with TRBJ2-7. This CDR3 has 15 residues. From germline, CDR1 is SGHTA and CDR2 FQGNSA. In nucleotides, the CDR3 is TGTGCCAGCAGCTTAGCGGCGGGGGCCCTCTACGAGCAGTACTTC. Translation gives CASSLAAGALYEQYF.

With respect to this clonotype: Mismatch with germline at one junction end may stem from a read error. The V and J genes are TRBV7-2 and TRBJ2-7; 10 bases fit TRBD2. The CDR3 consists of 15 residues. The germline CDR1 and CDR2 sequences are SGHTA and FQGNSA. The CDR3 DNA reads TGTGCCAGCGGCTTGGGTGGACTAGCGGTTTACGAGCAGTACTTC. It yields the protein CASGLGGLAVYEQYF.

This chain joins TRBV7-9 and TRBJ1-6, with 8 bases lining up with TRBD1. Germline V gene sequence: CDR1 SEHNR, CDR2 FQNEAQ (reference sequence). V lost 6 bases and J lost 3; bases outside the gene matches: 7. CDR3 length equals 16 residues. CDR3 DNA: TGTGCCAGCAGTCGAGGGACAGGCGGCTATAATTCACCCCTCCACTTT. Its protein product is CASSRGTGGYNSPLHF.

The table lists this clonotype with many counts. The rearrangement joins TRBV27 to TRBJ2-7; 7 bases fit TRBD1. The CDR3 contains 14 residues. Germline CDR1 MNHEY, CDR2 SMNVEV (reference sequence). After removal of 4 bases from V and 1 base from J, the junction contained 4 bases not matched to a gene. The CDR3 region has the DNA TGTGCCAGCAGTTACAGGGGTCGTTCCTACGAGCAGTACTTC. Amino acids: CASSYRGRSYEQYF.

V is TRBV2 and J is TRBJ1-2; TRBD1 aligns across 11 bases. The CDR3 length is 13 residues. Trimming at V came to 8 bases and at J to 8 bases, leaving 7 bases not matched to a gene. Germline-derived CDR1 and CDR2 are SNHLY and FYNNEI. CDR3 sequence reads: CASGADRGQGYTF. The CDR3 region has the DNA TGTGCCAGCGGCGCGGACAGGGGGCAAGGCTACACCTTC.

This clonotype appeared many times. The gene calls are TRBV29-1 and TRBJ2-3; 8 bases map to TRBD1. The V gene's germline CDR1 is SQVTM and CDR2 ANQGSEA. V shed 0 bases, J shed 2 bases, and the junction held 13 bases outside the gene matches. This CDR3 comprises 18 residues. The DNA for the CDR3 is TGCAGCGTTGAAGATATTTTTGGAGGGGACAGGAACACAGATACGCAGTATTTT. It specifies CSVEDIFGGDRNTDTQYF.

This clonotype showed up many times. V and J are TRBV30 and TRBJ2-7, with D perhaps matching TRBD1 (6 bases). Germline V lookup: CDR1 GTSNPN, CDR2 SVGIG (reference sequence). The V end lost 3 bases, the J end lost 0 bases, and 12 bases lay between the germline ends. The CDR3 covers 14 residues. CDR3 sequence: CAWSRDRSSYEQYF. As DNA, the CDR3 is TGTGCCTGGAGCCGCGACAGGAGCTCCTACGAGCAGTACTTC.

This clonotype was picked up one time. The chain carries TRBV20-1 and TRBJ2-5; D is unclear. With 6 bases removed from V and 3 bases from J, the gap between germline ends came to 14 bases. Germline V CDR1 and CDR2: DFQATT, SNEGSKA (reference sequence). CDR3 size: 13 residues. CDR3 loop: CSASPGLKETQYF. CDR3 DNA: TGCAGTGCCTCCCCCGGGTTGAAAGAGACCCAGTACTTC.

Ten or more counts support this clonotype. The chain uses TRBV11-2 and TRBJ2-7; D unclear. Germline V CDR1 and CDR2: SGHAT, FQNNGV. V lost 4 bases and J 4 bases, leaving 20 bases between the germline ends. The length of the CDR3 is 16 residues. DNA for the CDR3: TGTGCCAGCAGCTCCCTACCGGTAGGGCCCGGGTACGAGCAGTACTTC. Protein product: CASSSLPVGPGYEQYF.

This clonotype was recorded at least ten times. The chain's CDR3 is CSARVGTSGGAFYEQFF. CDR3 nucleotides: TGCAGTGCTAGAGTGGGGACTAGCGGGGGGGCCTTCTATGAGCAGTTCTTC. The J gene is TRBJ2-1, the V gene TRBV20-1, with 16 bases that match TRBD2. V was clipped by 1 base and J by 8 bases; unmatched bases: 8. Germline V gene lookup returns CDR1 DFQATT and CDR2 SNEGSKA (reference sequence). The CDR3 spans 17 residues.

The V and J genes are TRBV4-1 and TRBJ2-1, with 7 bases identical to TRBD2. Germline CDR1 reads MGHRA; CDR2 reads YSYEKL. The CDR3 consists of 19 residues. The V segment lost 4 bases and the J segment 0 bases; nucleotides outside the gene matches: 15. The DNA for the CDR3 is TGCGCCAGCAGCCCTCGGTGGGGAGGGAGCGGACTCTCCTACAATGAGCAGTTCTTC. Protein product: CASSPRWGGSGLSYNEQFF.

Comment on this clonotype: This may be a read error: a much more frequent sequence differs by one nucleotide. V gene TRBV12-3 or TRBV12-4 combines with J gene TRBJ2-4; D may be TRBD1 or TRBD2 (5 bases each). The better agreement between TRBJ2-7 and the DNA end casts doubt on the J call. This CDR3 has 16 residues. In DNA form, the CDR3 reads TGTGCCAGCAGTCCTGTCCCGGGACGGATGGCTTTCGAGCAGTACTTC. Protein product: CASSPVPGRMAFEQYF.

V and J are TRBV28 and TRBJ2-7, with D possibly being TRBD1 (6 bases). Deletions cut 10 bases from V and 1 base from J, with 17 bases between. Germline values: CDR1 MDHEN, CDR2 SYDVKM. CDR3 size: 14 residues. Here the CDR3 reads CANRVPGGSYEQYF. The CDR3 DNA follows: TGTGCCAACAGGGTGCCCGGTGGATCCTACGAGCAGTACTTC.

This chain links TRBV2 with TRBJ2-2; TRBD1 matches at 9 bases. V lost 6 bases, J lost 4 bases, and 6 bases stayed unmatched. Germline V gene sequence: CDR1 SNHLY, CDR2 FYNNEI. The CDR3 length is 15 residues. CDR3 in DNA: TGTGCCAGCAGCACCGGGACAGGGCTCACCGGGGAGCTGTTTTTT. Amino acids: CASSTGTGLTGELFF. The full variable domain, completed using reference TRBV2 and TRBJ2-2, is EPEVTQTPSHQVTQMGQEVILRCVPISNHLYFYWYRQILGQKVEFLVSFYNNEISEKSEIFDDQFSVERPDGSNFTLKIRSTKLEDSAMYFCASSTGTGLTGELFFGEGSRLTVL.

This clonotype was recorded at least ten times. The rearrangement joins TRBV20-1 to TRBJ2-1; 9 bases are a match to TRBD2. Germline CDR1 and CDR2: DFQATT and SNEGSKA (reference sequence). V lost 6 bases to trimming and J lost 4 bases; unmatched junction nucleotides: 10. The CDR3 loop spans 15 amino acids. CDR3 in amino acids: CSASSRAGGYNEQFF. The CDR3 nucleotides read TGCAGTGCCTCCTCCCGGGCGGGGGGGTACAATGAGCAGTTCTTC.

The table lists this clonotype with a few counts. The rearrangement uses TRBV5-1 and TRBJ1-4; perhaps TRBD1 as D (6 bases). Trimming pared 0 bases from V and 8 bases from J, leaving 14 bases between. Germline CDR1 reads SGHRS; CDR2 reads YFSETQ. CDR3 length: 15 amino acids. The CDR3 loop reads CASSLALGGGEKLFF. The CDR3 DNA follows: TGCGCCAGCAGCTTGGCCCTAGGGGGGGGCGAAAAACTGTTTTTT.

This clonotype was detected ten times or more. J is TRBJ2-3 and V is TRBV12-3 or TRBV12-4, with TRBD1 matching 7 bases. The CDR3 runs to 16 residues. Trimming cost V 1 base and J 6 bases; bases outside gene matches: 10. DNA of the CDR3: TGTGCCAGCAGTTTAGGTCGTGGCACAGGGGTCGATACGCAGTATTTT. Encoded protein: CASSLGRGTGVDTQYF.

This clonotype was observed a few times. The V call is TRBV14, the J call TRBJ2-4; possibly TRBD1 for D (7 bases). From germline, CDR1 is SGHDN and CDR2 FVKESK. This CDR3 spans 16 amino acids. V was cut by 9 bases and J by 0 bases, with 18 bases left in between. CDR3 nucleotides: TGTGCCAGTTCATCTGCGGGACAGTTAGCCAAAAACATTCAGTACTTC. Residues: CASSSAGQLAKNIQYF. The full variable domain, in which reference TRBV14 and TRBJ2-4 provide the parts outside the CDR3, is EAGVTQFPSHSVIEKGQTVTLRCDPISGHDNLYWYRRVMGKEIKFLLHFVKESKQDESGMPNNRFLAERTGGTYSTLKVQPAELEDSGVYFCASSSAGQLAKNIQYFGAGTRLSVL.

This clonotype showed up many times. The V call is TRBV5-5, the J call TRBJ1-2; D gene unclear. V was clipped by 0 bases and J by 2 bases, with 8 bases between them. This CDR3 has 14 residues. In germline, CDR1 is SGHKS, CDR2 YYEKEE (reference sequence). Here the CDR3 reads CASSLGPNNYGYTF. The CDR3 DNA sequence: TGTGCCAGCAGCTTGGGGCCTAACAACTATGGCTACACCTTC.

The chain links TRBV4-1 to TRBJ2-7; D is undetermined. The length of the CDR3 is 16 residues. CDR1 is MGHRA and CDR2 is YSYEKL in the germline V gene. Trimming left V 4 bases short and J 8 bases short, with 24 bases between. The CDR3, as DNA: TGCGCCAGCAGCCCCTTTCCGGGCGCATCTTATCAGCAGCAGTACTTC. This gives the protein CASSPFPGASYQQQYF.

CDR3 residues: CASSLAVRAYEQYF. The CDR3 DNA follows: TGCGCCAGCAGCTTGGCAGTCAGGGCGTACGAGCAGTACTTC. V is TRBV5-1 and J is TRBJ2-5, with D maybe TRBD1 (5 bases). The better agreement between TRBJ2-7 and the DNA end casts doubt on the J call. From germline, CDR1 is SGHRS and CDR2 YFSETQ. This CDR3 contains 14 residues.

Many counts were recorded for this clonotype. The rearrangement uses TRBV9 and TRBJ1-5, with 11 bases identical to TRBD1. The CDR3 totals 15 residues. Germline CDR1 reads SGDLS; CDR2 reads YYNGEE. Trimming at V came to 3 bases and at J to 3 bases, leaving 2 bases not matched to a gene. CDR3 in amino acids: CASSGDRGFNQPQHF. The CDR3 DNA sequence: TGTGCCAGCAGCGGGGACAGGGGGTTCAATCAGCCCCAGCATTTT.

This rearrangement joins TRBV5-1 to TRBJ2-1; tentatively, D is TRBD1 or TRBD2 (6 bases each). CDR1 is SGHRS and CDR2 is YFSETQ in the germline V gene. V lost 4 bases to trimming and J lost 2 bases, with 19 bases between them. The CDR3 is made up of 17 amino acids. CDR3 protein: CASSRGATGLAYNEQFF. As DNA, the CDR3 is TGCGCCAGCAGCAGGGGGGCGACAGGTCTCGCCTACAATGAGCAGTTCTTC.

The chain combines TRBV20-1 with TRBJ2-5; 11 positions match TRBD2. CDR3 size: 15 residues. J lost 5 bases, V lost 0 bases, and 5 bases had no gene match. CDR1 is DFQATT and CDR2 is SNEGSKA in the germline V gene (reference sequence). CDR3: CSARDALAGAETQYF. The CDR3 nucleotides read TGCAGTGCTAGAGATGCACTAGCGGGGGCGGAGACCCAGTACTTC.

For this clonotype: At one of its ends the junction is not consistent with the germline gene, which may arise from a read error. The J gene is TRBJ2-5, the V gene TRBV4-1; 8 nucleotides match TRBD1. The CDR3 is made up of 16 amino acids. Germline CDR1 and CDR2: MGHRA and YSYEKL. CDR3 sequence reads: CASSQFSRGLSETQYF. The DNA for the CDR3 is TGTGCCAGCAGCCAGTTTTCCAGGGGGCTTAGCGAGACCCAGTACTTC.